What follows describes a single TCR beta chain. Its antigen is still unknown. The CDR3 spans 15 residues. With 7 bases removed from V and 0 bases from J, the gap between germline ends came to 16 bases. Germline lookup yields CDR1 LGHNT and CDR2 FRNRAP. This entry is derived from a study of CD8+ T cells in alopecia areata. On the study more broadly: For treated patients, severity scores reflected the percentage of scalp area affected. General study points: Tofacitinib significantly lowered scalp clonality and expanded CD8+ clones among the top 100. Scalp and blood samples kept many expanded lesional clones throughout tofacitinib.

cDNA reverse transcribed from extracted RNA served as the sequencing template. Clones were sequenced by immunoSEQ multiplex PCR, and TCRdb holds only the in-frame ones, with some missing. The sample includes about 210,000 clones, less than 45% seen only once; the top ten take 0.45% to 0.55%. Noted treatment: oral pan-JAK inhibitor, 5-10 mg twice daily. The sequencing used CD4+ T cells sorted from blood, collected between weeks 30 and 35, from a patient treated with tofacitinib. The receptor was derived from a human donor with alopecia areata. V gene TRBV12-5 combines with J gene TRBJ2-7; possibly TRBD1 for D (7 bases). CDR3 bases: TGTGCTAGTGTTCTCCCAGGGGGGTACTCCTACGAGCAGTACTTC. Its translation is CASVLPGGYSYEQYF.